What follows is one T cell receptor (beta chain) and its context. This clonotype appeared a few times. The antigen it recognizes is unknown. Base qualities are not recorded, but no much larger clone differs from it by a single base. This sample was taken from a study of CD8 T cells in Susac syndrome (dated by TCRdb to between 2018 and 2020). About the study as a whole: The study used repertoire sequencing to test whether antigen drove CD8+ T cell activation and differentiation in Susac syndrome. CD8+ T cell repertoire clonality was compared between approximately 12 healthy donors, roughly 14 Susac syndrome patients and 15 multiple sclerosis patients. The research as a whole found: The number of individuals in the TCR sequencing and HLA analysis was acknowledged as relatively small.

CDR1 and CDR2, per the germline V gene (reference sequence), are PRHDT and FYEKMQ. Trimming costs V 0 bases and J 3 bases, and their ends lie 6 bases apart. Taken from cysteine to phenylalanine, the CDR3 has 13 residues. The sequence is cut down to CDR3 DNA, 39 bases in frame from base 1. RNA was extracted using the RNeasy kit, and roughly 0.45 to 1 microgram was reverse transcribed with random hexamers. TCR beta CDR3 regions were amplified with the immunoSEQ multiplex PCR assay covering 54 Vbeta and 13 Jbeta segments. PCR amplification bias was corrected by using a synthetic template baseline for primer optimization and computational correction. The paper's processing steps were these. Reads were assigned to V, D and J genes according to IMGT and analyzed in immunoSEQ Analyzer, with only productive sequences retained. Clonality was calculated as one minus the Shannon entropy normalized by log2 of the number of productive unique sequences. For each patient and control, public and private clones were evaluated within the 100 most prevalent clones. Susac-specific clones were defined as absent from healthy and MS cohorts, over a thousand published viral clones and other ImmuneACCESS disease sequences. The raw public data were reprocessed by TCRdb itself: fastp quality trimming at Q25, MiXCR clonotype calling, in-frame beta chains only. For every CDR3 protein sequence, its rows merge into one entry that carries the most common genes and DNA. TCRdb's processing, not the authors' own work, is the source of the V and J calls. The sample includes about 400,000 distinct CDR3 sequences, with more than 70% observed a single time. The ten largest clones take up around 0.12% of the sample.

Peripheral blood CD8+ and CD4+ T cells from healthy donors, Susac syndrome patients and multiple sclerosis patients were profiled by high-throughput TCR beta sequencing. Treatment-naive patients with stable or active relapsing-remitting disease fulfilling revised McDonald criteria were used as multiple sclerosis controls. Bulk CD8+ and CD4+ T cells were purified by magnetic negative isolation, while CD8+ TEMRA cells were enriched using FACS. Blood was drawn into EDTA tubes, processed within 24 hours, and PBMCs were isolated by density gradient centrifugation. PBMCs intended for TCR sequencing were cryopreserved in liquid nitrogen and thawed later in a water bath at 37 degrees C. The sorted or isolated CD4+, CD8+ and CD8+ TEMRA cells had a purity of 90% or higher.

The receptor was derived from a human donor with multiple sclerosis. The specimen was CD8+ T cells from PBMCs. The sequence is built from TRBV13 and TRBJ2-7; confidence is insufficient to name the D gene. The base sequence is TGTGCCAGCAGCTTAGGCACCCACTACGAGCAGTACTTC. Its protein product is CASSLGTHYEQYF. The CDR3 plus the reference TRBV13 and TRBJ2-7 genes for the other parts give the full variable domain: AAGVIQSPRHLIKEKRETATLKCYPIPRHDTVYWYQQGPGQDPQFLISFYEKMQSDKGSIPDRFSAQQFSDYHSELNMSSLELGDSALYFCASSLGTHYEQYFGPGTRLTVT.